The 21 T cell receptor beta chains in this list originate from one sample, sequenced in a study of shared clonotypes between healthy human individuals. The assay was immunoSEQ multiplex PCR, and TCRdb's table has in-frame clones only and misses some. In the table there are 2 million to 2.5 million clones, about 90% of which are singletons. Sequencing used naive CD4+ T cells from PBMCs. Noted subset: CD45RA+ positively selected. These receptor sequences come from a man aged 18 to 29 in good health. Some clones in this sample may be carry-over from other donors' samples.

Notes on this clone: This sample also contains other DNA sequences that code for the same CDR3. The chain has TRBV19 and TRBJ1-1; the D gene is possibly TRBD1 (6 bases). Trimming took 3 bases from V and 1 from J, leaving 9 bases between them. The germline V gene has CDR1 LNHDA and CDR2 SQIVND (reference sequence). The CDR3 consists of 14 residues. The CDR3 reads CASSIGQPNTEAFF. The CDR3 region has the DNA TGTGCCAGTAGTATTGGACAGCCGAACACTGAAGCTTTCTTT. The variable domain in full, completed from reference TRBV19 and TRBJ1-1, reads DGGITQSPKYLFRKEGQNVTLSCEQNLNHDAMYWYRQDPGQGLRLIYYSQIVNDFQKGDIAEGYSVSREKKESFPLTVTSAQKNPTAFYLCASSIGQPNTEAFFGQGTRLTVV.

This chain links TRBV11-3 with TRBJ2-1; 7 bases match TRBD2. The length of the CDR3 is 14 residues. The trim removed 0 bases at V and 4 bases at J, leaving 0 bases unmatched. Per germline, CDR1 SGHNT and CDR2 YENEEA. CDR3 sequence: CASSLEAGYNEQFF. CDR3 coding DNA: TGTGCCAGCAGCTTAGAAGCGGGGTACAATGAGCAGTTCTTC.

The chain is built from TRBV16 and TRBJ1-1, with D hard to call. The CDR3 is 12 amino acids. Germline CDR1 reads KGHSY; CDR2 reads FQNENV. Trimming shortened V by 3 bases and J by 7 bases, and 9 bases separated the two germline ends. The DNA for the CDR3 is TGTGCCAGCAGCCAGGGGTACGGTGAAGCTTTCTTT. Translating it yields CASSQGYGEAFF.

This clone was seen only a few times. This chain joins TRBV29-1 and TRBJ1-2; no definite D call. Trimming left V 2 bases short and J 5 bases short, with 9 bases between. Germline assignment: CDR1 SQVTM and CDR2 ANQGSEA. The CDR3 has 12 residues. This chain's CDR3 is CSVEHSGYGYTF. For the CDR3, the DNA is TGCAGCGTTGAACATTCAGGTTATGGCTACACCTTC.

The table lists this clone with a count of one. The chain joins TRBV5-4 to TRBJ1-3, with 9 bases aligning to TRBD1. Trimming removed 3 bases from V and 4 bases from J; junction bases left unmatched: 8. This CDR3 comprises 16 residues. The germline V gene encodes CDR1 SGHNT and CDR2 YYREEE (reference sequence). The CDR3 DNA reads as TGTGCCAGCAGCTCACAGGGGGCGCCCATCGGAAACACCATATATTTT. This codes for CASSSQGAPIGNTIYF.

This chain connects TRBV28 to TRBJ2-2; a weak D match, TRBD1 (5 bases). CDR1 MDHEN and CDR2 SYDVKM come from the germline V gene. The ends were cut back, 6 bases at V and 4 bases at J, with 9 bases in the middle. The CDR3 consists of 13 residues. This chain's CDR3 is CASSGQTTGELFF. The CDR3 DNA follows: TGTGCCAGCAGCGGACAAACCACCGGGGAGCTGTTTTTT.

The rearrangement links TRBV23-1 to TRBJ1-4; 9 bases line up with TRBD1. TRBV23-1 belongs to the ORF category, with a function that is uncertain. Germline trimming cut 9 bases from V and 8 bases from J; bases unmatched to any gene: 10. The CDR3 spans 14 residues. CDR3 region: CASPAGTGKEKLFF. The DNA of the CDR3 is TGCGCCAGTCCGGCCGGGACAGGGAAAGAAAAACTGTTTTTT.

The chain carries TRBV28 and TRBJ2-1, with 8 bases lining up with TRBD2. V shed 3 bases, J shed 7 bases, and the junction held 20 bases outside the gene matches. CDR3 length: 19 residues. Germline CDR1 MDHEN, CDR2 SYDVKM. As DNA, the CDR3 is TGTGCCAGCAGTTTCGGAGGGCTAGGTGGGACTAGGTGGATTAATGAGCAGTTCTTC. Its protein is CASSFGGLGGTRWINEQFF.

The CDR3 bases are TGTGCCAGCACCTGGGGGACAGGGGACACCGGGGAGCTGTTTTTT. Translation: CASTWGTGDTGELFF. The rearrangement uses TRBV5-6 and TRBJ2-2; 10 bases match TRBD1. The CDR3 runs to 15 residues. The V gene's germline CDR1 is SGHDT and CDR2 YYEEEE. The V segment lost 6 bases and the J segment 3 bases; nucleotides outside the gene matches: 5.

The genes are TRBV7-3 and TRBJ2-3; TRBD2 agrees at 11 bases. The CDR3 extends over 19 amino acids. Germline-derived CDR1 and CDR2 are SGHTA and FQGTGA. V trimming: 4 bases; J trimming: 7 bases; junction bases outside the gene matches: 19. CDR3 amino acids: CASSYRPGTSGGEENTQYF. The CDR3 DNA is TGTGCCAGCAGCTATCGGCCCGGGACTAGCGGAGGAGAGGAAAATACGCAGTATTTT.

The chain is built from TRBV6-6 and TRBJ1-5; D is undetermined. CDR1 MNHNY and CDR2 SVGAGI come from the germline V gene (reference sequence). The CDR3 is 14 amino acids. V was pared by 2 bases and J by 10 bases, with 15 bases between. CDR3 region: CASSYATGHSPQHF. In DNA, the CDR3 is TGTGCCAGCAGTTACGCGACTGGGCACAGCCCCCAGCATTTT.

The chain has TRBV6-5 and TRBJ1-5, with 8 nucleotides matching TRBD1. The CDR3 is made up of 14 amino acids. The germline CDR1 and CDR2 sequences are MNHEY and SVGAGI. The V segment lost 6 bases and the J segment 7 bases; nucleotides outside the gene matches: 8. CDR3 protein: CASRGTGGGQPQHF. In DNA, the CDR3 is TGTGCCAGCAGGGGGACAGGTGGGGGACAGCCCCAGCATTTT.

This chain uses TRBV18 with TRBJ2-4; possibly TRBD1 or TRBD2 for D (5 bases each). This CDR3 is built from 13 residues. V gave up 6 bases and J gave up 4 bases, with 10 bases separating them. Germline values: CDR1 KGHSH, CDR2 LQKENI. The CDR3, as DNA: TGTGCCAGCTCCGAGGGGTGGAAAAACATTCAGTACTTC. Translation: CASSEGWKNIQYF.

This clone was counted once. The CDR3 reads CASSHLGRPLEQYF. In DNA form, the CDR3 reads TGCGCCAGCAGTCACCTGGGAAGGCCCCTCGAGCAGTACTTC. The V and J genes are TRBV23-1 and TRBJ2-7, with no clear D. TRBV23-1 is known as an ORF, though its function is uncertain. Trimming pared 3 bases from V and 6 bases from J, leaving 15 bases between. There are 14 residues in the CDR3.

This clone was seen only a few times. The CDR3 nucleotides are TGTGCCAGCAGCGGAGACAGGGCCAAAAACATTCAGTACTTC. Translating it yields CASSGDRAKNIQYF. The chain employs TRBV6-6 and TRBJ2-4; a possible D gene is TRBD1 (6 bases). From germline, CDR1 is MNHNY and CDR2 SVGAGI (reference sequence). Trimming pared 6 bases from V and 1 base from J, leaving 10 bases between. This CDR3 region has 14 residues.

The chain is built from TRBV27 and TRBJ1-2; 7 positions match TRBD1. CDR3 length: 15 amino acids. The V gene end was trimmed by 6 bases and the J gene end by 4 bases; junction bases not matched to a gene: 11. Germline V gene sequence: CDR1 MNHEY, CDR2 SMNVEV (reference sequence). This chain's CDR3 is CASRPSPGGGYGYTF. CDR3 sequence (DNA): TGTGCCAGCAGGCCAAGCCCAGGGGGTGGCTATGGCTACACCTTC.

The genes are TRBV4-2 and TRBJ2-1; 9 bases line up with TRBD2. The V gene's germline CDR1 is LGHNA and CDR2 YNFKEQ. The CDR3 is made up of 15 amino acids. V dropped 4 bases and J dropped 3; count of bases not matched to a gene: 4. The CDR3 DNA follows: TGTGCCAGCAGCCTTAGCGGGAGTGGCTACAATGAGCAGTTCTTC. Translating gives CASSLSGSGYNEQFF.

The rearrangement joins TRBV28 to TRBJ2-5, with TRBD2 matching over 10 bases. V lost 4 bases to trimming and J lost 4 bases; unmatched junction nucleotides: 3. CDR1 is MDHEN, CDR2 SYDVKM, per germline. This CDR3 is built from 14 residues. The CDR3 coding sequence is TGTGCCAGCAGTTCCCCTAGCGGGGGAGAGACCCAGTACTTC. Translation gives CASSSPSGGETQYF.

This chain connects TRBV23-1 to TRBJ1-4; D is undetermined. TRBV23-1 counts as an open reading frame of uncertain function. The V gene lost 6 bases and the J gene lost 5 bases, with 10 bases spanning the gap. The CDR3 contains 13 residues. The CDR3 here is CASSRRQNEKLFF. The DNA for the CDR3 is TGCGCCAGCAGCCGCCGGCAGAATGAAAAACTGTTTTTT.

The chain links TRBV2 to TRBJ1-4; D might be TRBD1 (6 bases). The germline CDR1 and CDR2 sequences are SNHLY and FYNNEI. The CDR3 extends over 15 amino acids. V was trimmed by 7 bases and J by 5 bases, leaving 17 bases between them. CDR3 protein: CASTERGQRNEKLFF. The CDR3 DNA is TGTGCCAGCACCGAGCGGGGGCAAAGGAATGAAAAACTGTTTTTT.

The chain has TRBV28 and TRBJ2-7; 8 bases are a match to TRBD2. Per the germline V gene, CDR1 is MDHEN and CDR2 is SYDVKM. With V trimmed by 7 bases and J by 5 bases, 7 bases remained unmatched. The CDR3 spans 13 residues. The CDR3 DNA follows: TGTGCCAGCATTAATAGCGGGACCCACGAGCAGTACTTC. Its translation: CASINSGTHEQYF.